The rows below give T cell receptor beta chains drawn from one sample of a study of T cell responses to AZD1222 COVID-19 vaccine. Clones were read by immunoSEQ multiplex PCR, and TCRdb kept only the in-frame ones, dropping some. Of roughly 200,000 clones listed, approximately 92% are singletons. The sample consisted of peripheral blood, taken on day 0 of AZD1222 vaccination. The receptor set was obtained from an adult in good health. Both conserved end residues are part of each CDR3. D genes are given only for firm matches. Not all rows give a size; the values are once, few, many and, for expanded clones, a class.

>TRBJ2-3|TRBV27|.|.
TGTGCCAGCAGTTTCCAGGGTCGGGCAGATACGCAGTATTTT
CASSFQGRADTQYF
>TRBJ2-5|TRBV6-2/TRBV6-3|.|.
TGTGCCAGCAGTTACTCGTCAGGGTTTGAGACCCAGTACTTC
CASSYSSGFETQYF
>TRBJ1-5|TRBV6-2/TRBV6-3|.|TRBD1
TGTGCCAGCAGCCGGACAGGGGGCTTTCAGCCCCAGCATTTT
CASSRTGGFQPQHF
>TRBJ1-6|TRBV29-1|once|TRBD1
TGCAGCGTTGCGGACAGGGGGCAGGATTCACCCCTCCACTTT
CSVADRGQDSPLHF
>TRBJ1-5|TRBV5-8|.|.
TGTGCCAGCAGCTTGGCTGGGCAGCCCCAGCATTTT
CASSLAGQPQHF
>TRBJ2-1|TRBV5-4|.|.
TGTGCCAGCAGCCTCAATATAGAGGGGTCCAATGAGCAGTTCTTC
CASSLNIEGSNEQFF
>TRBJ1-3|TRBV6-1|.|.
TGTGCCAGCAGTGAATCGGACAGCTCTGGAAACACCATATATTTT
CASSESDSSGNTIYF
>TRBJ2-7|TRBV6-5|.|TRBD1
TGTGCCAGCACTCCTACGACAGGGACCTACGAGCAGTACTTC
CASTPTTGTYEQYF
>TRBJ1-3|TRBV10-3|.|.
TGTGCCATCAGTGGCTCTGAGGGTGGTGGAAACACCATATATTTT
CAISGSEGGGNTIYF
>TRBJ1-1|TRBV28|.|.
TGTGCCAGCAAGCAAGGGTTGGAGAACACTGAAGCTTTCTTT
CASKQGLENTEAFF
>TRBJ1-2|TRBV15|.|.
TGTGCCACCAGCAGAGATTCCGGGGGAGGCTACACCTTC
CATSRDSGGGYTF
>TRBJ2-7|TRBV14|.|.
TGTGCCAGCAGCCAAGTCGGTAGCGTCAGTCCGGGCGAGCAGTACTTC
CASSQVGSVSPGEQYF
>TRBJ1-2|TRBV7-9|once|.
TGTGCCAGCAGCTTTGAGGACACTCCCATCTCCTTC
CASSFEDTPISF
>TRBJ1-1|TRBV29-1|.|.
TGCAGCTCCGTCGTTGACACTGAAGCTTTCTTT
CSSVVDTEAFF
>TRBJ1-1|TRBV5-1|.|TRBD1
TGCGCCAGCAGCTTGGTTCCCGGCCAGGGGGACGCTTTCTTT
CASSLVPGQGDAFF
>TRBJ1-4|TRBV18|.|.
TGTGCCAGCTCTCCCAACACGGGCCAGAATGAAAAACTGTTTTTT
CASSPNTGQNEKLFF
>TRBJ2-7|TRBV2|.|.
TGTGCCAGCAGCGGTGTGATCCTGGTCGGCTACGAGCAGTACTTC
CASSGVILVGYEQYF
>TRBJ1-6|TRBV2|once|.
TGTGCCAGCGGTGAAACTCAGGGGCGGTCACCCCTCCACTTT
CASGETQGRSPLHF
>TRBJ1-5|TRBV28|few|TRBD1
TGTGCCAGCAGTAATCCGGGACAGGGGGTGGGAAATCAGCCCCAGCATTTT
CASSNPGQGVGNQPQHF
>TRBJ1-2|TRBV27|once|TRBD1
TGTGCCAGCAGTTTCGCCGGGACAGGATCTAACTATGGCTACACCTTC
CASSFAGTGSNYGYTF
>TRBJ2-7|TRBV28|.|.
TGTGCCAGCAGTCTCCACCGGACCGATAACCTCTACGAGCAGTACTTC
CASSLHRTDNLYEQYF
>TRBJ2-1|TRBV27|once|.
TGTGCCAGCAGTTTACGAGTGTACAATGAGCAGTTCTTC
CASSLRVYNEQFF
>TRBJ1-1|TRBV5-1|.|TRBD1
TGCGCCAGCAGCTTGGTGGTAGACAGGGTGAACACTGAAGCTTTCTTT
CASSLVVDRVNTEAFF
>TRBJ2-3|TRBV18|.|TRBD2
TGTGCCAGCTCACCACCGACTAGCGGGGGCACAGATACGCAGTATTTT
CASSPPTSGGTDTQYF
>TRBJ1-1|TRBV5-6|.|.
TGTGCCAGCAGCTTAAGGGGCGCTCAGAGTGAAGCTTTCTTT
CASSLRGAQSEAFF
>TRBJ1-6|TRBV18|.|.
TGTGCCAGCTCACCTGTCGGGGGGCCGGGCTCACCCCTCCACTTT
CASSPVGGPGSPLHF
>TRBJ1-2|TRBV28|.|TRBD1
TGTGCCAGCAGCCCGGGACAGGCGAAGGTCTATGGCTACACCTTC
CASSPGQAKVYGYTF
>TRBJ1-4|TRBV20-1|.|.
TGCAGTGCTAGCCCGAGTGAAAAACTGTTTTTT
CSASPSEKLFF
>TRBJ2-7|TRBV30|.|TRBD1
TGTGCCTGGAGTGCAGGGACAGCCTCCAAGCAGTACTTC
CAWSAGTASKQYF
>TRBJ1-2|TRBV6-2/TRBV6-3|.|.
TGTGCCAGCAGTGTCGGGACTATCTATGGCTACACCTTC
CASSVGTIYGYTF